Below, one T cell receptor (beta chain) is given with its context. The CDR3 loop spans 12 amino acids. The junction had 2 bases not matched to a gene; V was cut back by 6 bases and J by 4 bases. Using immunoSEQ multiplex PCR, the repertoire was profiled, and TCRdb retains in-frame clones only, with some absent. The table records 150,000 to 200,000 clones, almost 90% of them present only once. The data were taken from a study of T cell responses to AZD1222 COVID-19 vaccine. V is TRBV12-3 or TRBV12-4 and J is TRBJ2-7, with 8 bases aligning to TRBD1. Source: peripheral blood, taken 28 days after the second AZD1222 dose. This clonotype was obtained from an adult who received the AZD1222 COVID-19 vaccine. The CDR3, as DNA: TGTGCCAGCAGCCGGACAGGGTACGAGCAGTACTTC. It encodes CASSRTGYEQYF.